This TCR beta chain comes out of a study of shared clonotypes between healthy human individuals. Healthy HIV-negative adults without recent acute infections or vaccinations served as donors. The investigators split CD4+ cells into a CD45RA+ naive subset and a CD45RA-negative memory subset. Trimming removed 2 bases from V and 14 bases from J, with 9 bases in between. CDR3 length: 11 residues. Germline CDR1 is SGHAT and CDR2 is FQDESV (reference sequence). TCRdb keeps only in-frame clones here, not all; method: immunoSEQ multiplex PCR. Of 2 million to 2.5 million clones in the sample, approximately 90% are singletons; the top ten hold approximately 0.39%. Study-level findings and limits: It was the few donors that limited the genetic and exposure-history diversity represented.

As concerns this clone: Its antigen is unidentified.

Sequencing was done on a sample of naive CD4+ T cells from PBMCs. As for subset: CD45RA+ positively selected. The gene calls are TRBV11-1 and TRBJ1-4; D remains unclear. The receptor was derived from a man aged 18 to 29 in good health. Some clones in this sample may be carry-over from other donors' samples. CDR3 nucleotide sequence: TGTGCCAGCAGCTTATCTGTTGGGCTGTTTTTT. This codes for CASSLSVGLFF.